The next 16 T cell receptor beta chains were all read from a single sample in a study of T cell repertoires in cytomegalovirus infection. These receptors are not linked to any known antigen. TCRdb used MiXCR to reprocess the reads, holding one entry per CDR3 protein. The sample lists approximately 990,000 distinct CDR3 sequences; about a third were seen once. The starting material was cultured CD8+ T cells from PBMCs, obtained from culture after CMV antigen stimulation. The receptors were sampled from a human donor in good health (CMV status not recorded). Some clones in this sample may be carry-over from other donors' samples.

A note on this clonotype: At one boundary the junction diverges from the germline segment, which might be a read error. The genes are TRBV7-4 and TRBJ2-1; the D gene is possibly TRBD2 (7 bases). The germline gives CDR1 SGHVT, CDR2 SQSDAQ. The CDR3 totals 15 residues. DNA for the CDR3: TGTGCCAACAGCTTAGTGGGGGGGGCCTTGGATGAGCAGTTCTTC. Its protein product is CANSLVGGALDEQFF.

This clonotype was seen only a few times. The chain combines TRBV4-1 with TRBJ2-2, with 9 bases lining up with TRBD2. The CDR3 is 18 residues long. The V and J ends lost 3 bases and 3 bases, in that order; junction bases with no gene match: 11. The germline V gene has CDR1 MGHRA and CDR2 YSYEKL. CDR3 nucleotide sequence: TGCGCCAGCAGCCAGGGCCCCCAGCGGGGGGCTTACACCGGGGAGCTGTTTTTT. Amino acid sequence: CASSQGPQRGAYTGELFF.

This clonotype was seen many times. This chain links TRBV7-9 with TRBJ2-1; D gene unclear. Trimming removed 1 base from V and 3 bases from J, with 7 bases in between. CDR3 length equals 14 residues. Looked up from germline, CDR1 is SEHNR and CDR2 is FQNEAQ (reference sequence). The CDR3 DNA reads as TGTGCCAGCAGCTTAGGGCAGCGCTACAATGAGCAGTTCTTC. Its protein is CASSLGQRYNEQFF. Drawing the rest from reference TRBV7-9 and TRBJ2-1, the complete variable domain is DTGVSQNPRHKITKRGQNVTFRCDPISEHNRLYWYRQTLGQGPEFLTYFQNEAQLEKSRLLSDRFSAERPKGSFSTLEIQRTEQGDSAMYLCASSLGQRYNEQFFGPGTRLTVL.

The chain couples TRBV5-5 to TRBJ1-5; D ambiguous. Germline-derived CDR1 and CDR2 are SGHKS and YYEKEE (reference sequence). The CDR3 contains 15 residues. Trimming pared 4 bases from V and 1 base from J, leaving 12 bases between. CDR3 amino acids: CASSAWTGSNQPQHF. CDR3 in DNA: TGTGCCAGCAGCGCGTGGACGGGAAGCAATCAGCCCCAGCATTTT.

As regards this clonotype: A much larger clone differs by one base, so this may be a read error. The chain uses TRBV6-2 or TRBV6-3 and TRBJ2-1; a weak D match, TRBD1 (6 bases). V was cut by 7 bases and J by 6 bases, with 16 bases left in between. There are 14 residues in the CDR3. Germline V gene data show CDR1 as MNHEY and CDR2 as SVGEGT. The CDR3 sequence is CASIWDIGINEQFF. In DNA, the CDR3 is TGTGCCAGCATCTGGGACATTGGTATCAATGAGCAGTTCTTC.

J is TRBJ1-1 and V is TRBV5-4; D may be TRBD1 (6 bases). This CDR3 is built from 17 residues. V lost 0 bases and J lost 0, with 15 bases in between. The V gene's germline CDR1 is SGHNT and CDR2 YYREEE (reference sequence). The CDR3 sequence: CASSLGGPRGLNTEAFF. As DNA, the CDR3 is TGTGCCAGCAGCTTGGGAGGGCCCAGGGGACTGAACACTGAAGCTTTCTTT.

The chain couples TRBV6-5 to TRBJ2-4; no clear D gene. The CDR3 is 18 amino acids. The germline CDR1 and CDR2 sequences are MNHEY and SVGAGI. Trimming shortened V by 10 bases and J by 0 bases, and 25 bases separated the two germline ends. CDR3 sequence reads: CANRLWSDMGLAKNIQYF. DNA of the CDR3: TGTGCCAACAGATTATGGTCGGATATGGGGTTAGCCAAAAACATTCAGTACTTC.

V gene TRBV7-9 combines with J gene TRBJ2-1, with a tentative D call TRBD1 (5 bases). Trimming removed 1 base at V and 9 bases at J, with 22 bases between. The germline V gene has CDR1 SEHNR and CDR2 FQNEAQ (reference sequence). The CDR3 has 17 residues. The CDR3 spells CASSLEGAPPGVSEQFF. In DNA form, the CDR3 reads TGTGCCAGCAGCTTAGAAGGGGCCCCCCCTGGGGTTAGTGAGCAGTTCTTC.

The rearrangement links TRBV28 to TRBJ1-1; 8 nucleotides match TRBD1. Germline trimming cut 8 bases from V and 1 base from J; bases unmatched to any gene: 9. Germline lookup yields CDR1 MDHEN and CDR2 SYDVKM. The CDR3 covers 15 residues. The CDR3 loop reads CASWRGDRRNTEAFF. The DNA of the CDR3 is TGTGCCAGCTGGAGGGGGGACAGGAGGAACACTGAAGCTTTCTTT.

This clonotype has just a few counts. The CDR3 protein is CATTKTTGELFF. The CDR3 bases are TGTGCCACCACCAAAACCACCGGGGAGCTGTTTTTT. The chain employs TRBV10-3 and TRBJ2-2; no clear D. The germline gives CDR1 ENHRY, CDR2 SYGVKD. This CDR3 has 12 residues. The V end lost 10 bases, the J end lost 4 bases, and 10 bases lay between the germline ends.

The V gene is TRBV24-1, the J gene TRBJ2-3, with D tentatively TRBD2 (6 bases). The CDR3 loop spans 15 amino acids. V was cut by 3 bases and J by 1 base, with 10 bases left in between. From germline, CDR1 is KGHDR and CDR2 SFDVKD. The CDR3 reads CATSDIERGTDTQYF. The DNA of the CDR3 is TGTGCCACCAGTGATATCGAGCGGGGCACAGATACGCAGTATTTT.

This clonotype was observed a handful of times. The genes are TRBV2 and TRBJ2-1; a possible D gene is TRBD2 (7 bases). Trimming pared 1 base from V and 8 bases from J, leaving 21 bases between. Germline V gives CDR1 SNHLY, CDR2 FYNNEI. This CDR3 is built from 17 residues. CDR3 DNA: TGTGCCAGCAGTGAAGAGGGGGGGGAGTTCCTGGGAGATGAGCAGTTCTTC. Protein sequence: CASSEEGGEFLGDEQFF.

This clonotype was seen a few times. The CDR3 coding sequence is TGCAGTGCTAGCAATACAGGGGACTATGGCTACACCTTC. Protein product: CSASNTGDYGYTF. The V call is TRBV20-1, the J call TRBJ1-2; TRBD1 matches 7 bases. The CDR3 length is 13 residues. From germline, CDR1 is DFQATT and CDR2 SNEGSKA (reference sequence). V was clipped by 3 bases and J by 3 bases; unmatched bases: 4.

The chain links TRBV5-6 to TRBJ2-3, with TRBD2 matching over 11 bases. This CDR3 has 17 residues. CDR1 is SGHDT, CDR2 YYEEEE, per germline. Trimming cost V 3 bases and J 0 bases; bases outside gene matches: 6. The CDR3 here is CASSSGLAGYSTDTQYF. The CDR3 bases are TGTGCCAGCAGCTCCGGACTAGCGGGCTACAGCACAGATACGCAGTATTTT.

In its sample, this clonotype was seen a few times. DNA of the CDR3: TGTGCCAGCAGCCCAAATGGCTACACCTTC. Protein sequence: CASSPNGYTF. The chain combines TRBV11-2 with TRBJ1-2; unclear D gene. CDR3 size: 10 residues. Trimming took 5 bases from V and 6 from J, leaving 4 bases between them. CDR1 is SGHAT and CDR2 is FQNNGV in the germline V gene.

The CDR3 loop reads CVSSSSARGYEQYV. The CDR3 region has the DNA TGTGTCAGCAGTTCCTCGGCGAGGGGTTACGAGCAGTACGTC. The chain carries TRBV7-1 and TRBJ2-7; the D gene could be TRBD1 or TRBD2 (5 bases each). TRBV7-1 falls under the ORF class, with uncertain function. CDR3 length: 14 amino acids.